This T cell receptor (beta chain) was recovered during a study of T cells in Graves' hyperthyroidism and ophthalmopathy. Looking at the study overall: Staff took peripheral blood when the initial diagnosis was made, before any treatment began.

The source material, RNA transcripts, was used to amplify TCR beta CDR3 regions. The HTBI primer set served for first-round RT-PCR of the TCR CDR3. TCRdb used MiXCR to reprocess the multiplex PCR reads, holding one entry per CDR3 protein. The sample yields around 580,000 distinct CDR3 sequences, 16% seen once. Hyperthyroidism of Graves' type that showed no ophthalmopathy progression within 18 months was stable. Investigators excluded patients with uncontrolled infection, other autoimmune disease, pregnancy or lactation. Whole-study results and caveats: Most clonotypes that expanded in the thyroid above 0.001 also showed up in blood.

There are 16 residues in the CDR3. V gave up 0 bases and J gave up 1 base, with 10 bases separating them. Germline loops: CDR1 SGDLS, CDR2 YYNGEE. This clonotype has just a few counts. The antigen remains undetermined. The clonotype comes from a woman younger than 35 with Graves' hyperthyroidism. The V call is TRBV9, the J call TRBJ2-2, with D tentatively TRBD2 (5 bases). The sample consisted of blood. CDR3 sequence reads: CASSVAVAQNTGELFF. In DNA form, the CDR3 reads TGTGCCAGCAGCGTAGCGGTAGCGCAGAACACCGGGGAGCTGTTTTTT.